The 12 T cell receptor beta chains below were found in one sample sequenced in a study of cytomegalovirus exposure and HLA in healthy donors. Researchers ran the PCR with 60 Vbeta and 13 Jbeta primers. Clones were read by immunoSEQ multiplex PCR, and TCRdb kept only the in-frame ones, dropping some. The sample includes roughly 170,000 clones, 80% seen only once; the top ten take around 7.2%. Material: PBMCs. The receptor set was obtained from a man younger than 45 in good health and CMV-seropositive.

The chain has TRBV15 and TRBJ2-7, with 8 positions matching TRBD2. In germline, CDR1 is LNHNV, CDR2 YYDKDF (reference sequence). V dropped 0 bases and J dropped 4; count of bases not matched to a gene: 17. The CDR3 runs 19 residues. The CDR3 reads CATSREPRGGGRIVYEQYF. In nucleotides, the CDR3 is TGTGCCACCAGCAGAGAGCCACGGGGCGGGGGGCGTATTGTATACGAGCAGTACTTC.

The rearrangement uses TRBV27 and TRBJ2-1; TRBD2 matches at 8 bases. Germline-derived CDR1 and CDR2 are MNHEY and SMNVEV (reference sequence). There are 15 residues in the CDR3. V lost 5 bases and J lost 10; bases outside the gene matches: 13. This CDR3 reads CASSRLRAGASEQFF. The CDR3 DNA sequence: TGTGCCAGCAGTCGCCTTAGAGCGGGAGCCTCAGAGCAGTTCTTC.

The chain recombines TRBV4-1 with TRBJ1-2; TRBD1 matches 7 bases. Germline CDR1 reads MGHRA; CDR2 reads YSYEKL. Unmatched junction bases numbered 7, after V lost 1 base and J lost 5 bases. CDR3 length equals 15 residues. Here the CDR3 reads CASSQATTGVYGYTF. As DNA, the CDR3 is TGCGCCAGCAGCCAAGCAACAACAGGGGTTTATGGCTACACCTTC.

A few counts support this clone. This CDR3 is CAWSGGQTTTNEKLFF. CDR3 bases: TGTGCCTGGAGTGGAGGGCAAACGACAACTAATGAAAAACTGTTTTTT. This chain connects TRBV30 to TRBJ1-4; no clear D. The V end was cut by 1 base, the J end by 0 bases, with 12 bases between. The germline gives CDR1 GTSNPN, CDR2 SVGIG (reference sequence). This CDR3 has 16 amino acids.

The J gene is TRBJ1-2, the V gene TRBV7-9; 8 nucleotides line up with TRBD1. V lost 5 bases and J lost 4; bases outside the gene matches: 6. This CDR3 is 14 amino acids long. Germline V gives CDR1 SEHNR, CDR2 FQNEAQ (reference sequence). CDR3 residues: CASSPTGGSYGYTF. The CDR3 DNA reads TGTGCCAGCAGCCCAACAGGGGGAAGCTATGGCTACACCTTC.

The chain has TRBV11-2 and TRBJ1-1, with D maybe TRBD1 (5 bases). The V end was cut by 1 base, the J end by 9 bases, with 12 bases between. Germline V lookup: CDR1 SGHAT, CDR2 FQNNGV. CDR3 length: 13 residues. As DNA, the CDR3 is TGTGCCAGCAGCTTAGGCCTAAGACAGAAAGCTTTCTTT. Its translation is CASSLGLRQKAFF.

This clone occurred once. The sample carries other DNA sequences with the same CDR3. The chain employs TRBV19 and TRBJ2-3, with 10 bases that match TRBD2. Trimming took 3 bases from V and 2 from J; bases not matched to a gene: 14. The germline V gene encodes CDR1 LNHDA and CDR2 SQIVND (reference sequence). This CDR3 has 19 residues. CDR3 amino acids: CASSMSASSGGPFTDTQYF. In DNA form, the CDR3 reads TGTGCCAGTAGTATGTCGGCGTCTAGCGGGGGCCCCTTCACAGATACGCAGTATTTT. The full variable domain, rest sourced from reference TRBV19 and TRBJ2-3, is DGGITQSPKYLFRKEGQNVTLSCEQNLNHDAMYWYRQDPGQGLRLIYYSQIVNDFQKGDIAEGYSVSREKKESFPLTVTSAQKNPTAFYLCASSMSASSGGPFTDTQYFGPGTRLTVL.

This rearrangement joins TRBV15 to TRBJ1-3, with TRBD1 matching over 7 bases. The CDR3 contains 16 residues. The J segment lost 4 bases and the V segment lost 5 bases, leaving 11 bases of the junction unmatched. Germline V gene sequence: CDR1 LNHNV, CDR2 YYDKDF (reference sequence). Here the CDR3 reads CATSPDRAVSGNTIYF. Written as DNA, the CDR3 is TGTGCCACCAGCCCTGACAGGGCCGTTTCAGGAAACACCATATATTTT.

This rearrangement joins TRBV19 to TRBJ1-3; D is perhaps TRBD1 (5 bases). This CDR3 is 17 amino acids long. The ends were cut back, 3 bases at V and 0 bases at J, with 15 bases in the middle. Germline assignment: CDR1 LNHDA and CDR2 SQIVND (reference sequence). In nucleotides, the CDR3 is TGTGCCAGTAGTATCGAAATGACAGAGATCTCTGGAAACACCATATATTTT. This codes for CASSIEMTEISGNTIYF.

The gene calls are TRBV23-1 and TRBJ2-5; D is unresolved. TRBV23-1 falls under the ORF class, with uncertain function. V was clipped by 8 bases and J by 1 base, with 8 bases between them. CDR3 length: 12 amino acids. CDR3 protein: CASPVAQETQYF. In DNA, the CDR3 is TGCGCCAGCCCCGTAGCCCAAGAGACCCAGTACTTC.

V is TRBV15 and J is TRBJ2-7, with TRBD2 matching 13 bases. The CDR3 consists of 20 residues. Unmatched junction bases numbered 14, after V lost 1 base and J lost 2 bases. Germline V gives CDR1 LNHNV, CDR2 YYDKDF (reference sequence). CDR3 in amino acids: CATSRGETSGRGSPTYEQYF. The CDR3, as DNA: TGTGCCACCAGCAGAGGCGAAACTAGCGGGAGGGGGTCCCCTACCTACGAGCAGTACTTC.

The chain combines TRBV6-5 with TRBJ1-1; the match to TRBD1 covers 7 bases. CDR1 MNHEY and CDR2 SVGAGI come from the germline V gene. V dropped 5 bases and J dropped 1; count of bases not matched to a gene: 4. This CDR3 region has 14 residues. CDR3 DNA sequence: TGTGCCAGCAGTCACCGGGACAGGAACACTGAAGCTTTCTTT. Its translation: CASSHRDRNTEAFF.